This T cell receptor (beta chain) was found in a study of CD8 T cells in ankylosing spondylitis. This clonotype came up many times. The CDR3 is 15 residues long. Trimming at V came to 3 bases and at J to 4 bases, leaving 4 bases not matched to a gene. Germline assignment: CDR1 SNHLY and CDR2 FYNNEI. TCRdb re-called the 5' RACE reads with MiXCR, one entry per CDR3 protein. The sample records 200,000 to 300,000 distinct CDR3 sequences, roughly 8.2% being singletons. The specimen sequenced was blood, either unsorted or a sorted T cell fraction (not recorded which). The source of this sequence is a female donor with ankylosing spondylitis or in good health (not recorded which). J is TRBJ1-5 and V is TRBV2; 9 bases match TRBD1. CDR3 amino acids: CASSDAGTGNQPQHF. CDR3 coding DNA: TGTGCCAGCAGTGACGCCGGGACAGGGAATCAGCCCCAGCATTTT.